These 18 T cell receptor beta chains share one sample of origin, sequenced in a study of OX40 agonist ivuxolimab in advanced cancers. Profiled with immunoSEQ multiplex PCR; TCRdb holds only in-frame clones, not every one. The sample holds about 69,000 clones, around 83% seen once. This sample comprised CD4+ or CD8+ T cells sorted from blood, obtained in a trial of the OX40 agonist ivuxolimab. These receptor sequences come from an adult with an advanced solid tumor such as melanoma, head and neck, liver or kidney cancer.

The genes are TRBV18 and TRBJ2-1; no clear D gene. V lost 4 bases and J 10 bases, leaving 17 bases between the germline ends. Germline V gene data show CDR1 as KGHSH and CDR2 as LQKENI. The CDR3 covers 14 residues. The CDR3 sequence is CASSRSRATGEQFF. In DNA form, the CDR3 reads TGTGCCAGCTCACGAAGCCGGGCCACCGGGGAGCAGTTCTTC.

The chain has TRBV5-4 and TRBJ1-1, with 8 bases identical to TRBD1. Germline CDR1 SGHNT, CDR2 YYREEE (reference sequence). The trim removed 4 bases at V and 4 bases at J, leaving 6 bases unmatched. The CDR3 totals 14 residues. This CDR3 is CASSIDRGGTEAFF. For the CDR3, the DNA is TGTGCCAGCAGCATAGACAGGGGCGGCACTGAAGCTTTCTTT. The variable domain in full, with the rest retrieved from reference TRBV5-4 and TRBJ1-1, is ETGVTQSPTHLIKTRGQQVTLRCSSQSGHNTVSWYQQALGQGPQFIFQYYREEENGRGNFPPRFSGLQFPNYSSELNVNALELDDSALYLCASSIDRGGTEAFFGQGTRLTVV.

The chain uses TRBV5-1 and TRBJ2-2; D ambiguous. CDR1 is SGHRS and CDR2 is YFSETQ in the germline V gene. V was trimmed by 0 bases and J by 5 bases, leaving 11 bases between them. CDR3 length equals 15 residues. CDR3 region: CASSLEDRTTGELFF. In DNA, the CDR3 is TGCGCCAGCAGCTTGGAGGACCGAACAACCGGGGAGCTGTTTTTT.

This clone was found a few times. This sequence joins TRBV2 and TRBJ2-1; 8 positions agree with TRBD2. The V gene end was trimmed by 6 bases and the J gene end by 8 bases; junction bases not matched to a gene: 3. The CDR3 is 12 amino acids. From germline, CDR1 is SNHLY and CDR2 FYNNEI. The CDR3, as DNA: TGTGCCAGCAGATCGACTAGCGATGAGCAGTTCTTC. Translating it yields CASRSTSDEQFF.

This clone was seen only once. The chain links TRBV11-3 to TRBJ2-3; D is uncertain. Per germline, CDR1 SGHNT and CDR2 YENEEA. With 1 base removed from V and 3 bases from J, the gap between germline ends came to 5 bases. This CDR3 comprises 13 residues. CDR3 sequence: CASSLVSTDTQYF. Written as DNA, the CDR3 is TGTGCCAGCAGCTTAGTGTCGACAGATACGCAGTATTTT. The whole variable domain, filled in from reference TRBV11-3 and TRBJ2-3, reads EAGVVQSPRYKIIEKKQPVAFWCNPISGHNTLYWYLQNLGQGPELLIRYENEEAVDDSQLPKDRFSAERLKGVDSTLKIQPAELGDSAVYLCASSLVSTDTQYFGPGTRLTVL.

The CDR3 region is CASIPPDRAGRQPQHF. The CDR3 DNA sequence: TGTGCCAGCATCCCACCAGACAGGGCCGGACGGCAGCCCCAGCATTTT. The chain joins TRBV21-1 to TRBJ1-5; TRBD1, the table's D call, lacks a check against the DNA. TRBV21-1 is deemed a pseudogene. The CDR3 is 16 residues long.

This clone was detected a few times. The V and J genes are TRBV5-1 and TRBJ2-1; D possibly corresponds to TRBD2 (6 bases). Trimming pared 4 bases from V and 8 bases from J, leaving 13 bases between. Germline V CDR1 and CDR2: SGHRS, YFSETQ. The CDR3 consists of 13 residues. The chain's CDR3 is CASSRRWEDEQFF. The CDR3 nucleotides read TGCGCCAGCAGCCGGAGATGGGAGGATGAGCAGTTCTTC.

This sequence joins TRBV6-6 and TRBJ1-1; unclear D gene. V lost 6 bases to trimming and J lost 1 base, with 6 bases between them. The germline gives CDR1 MNHNY, CDR2 SVGAGI (reference sequence). CDR3 length equals 12 residues. The CDR3 sequence is CASRRQNTEAFF. The CDR3 DNA sequence: TGTGCCAGCAGGAGACAGAACACTGAAGCTTTCTTT.

The V gene is TRBV7-9, the J gene TRBJ2-7, with TRBD1 identical over 9 bases. The ends lost 7 bases at V and 6 bases at J; junction bases unmatched: 7. This CDR3 contains 13 residues. From germline, CDR1 is SEHNR and CDR2 FQNEAQ (reference sequence). CDR3 protein: CASTRTGDGEQYF. In DNA form, the CDR3 reads TGTGCCAGCACTCGGACAGGGGATGGCGAGCAGTACTTC.

The rearrangement links TRBV28 to TRBJ2-1; TRBD2 matches 10 bases. The CDR3 extends over 16 amino acids. J was trimmed by 9 bases and V by 7 bases; bases with no gene match: 15. Germline V gene sequence: CDR1 MDHEN, CDR2 SYDVKM. The CDR3 sequence: CASTIGASGSQAEQFF. CDR3 nucleotides: TGTGCCAGCACCATTGGGGCTAGCGGGAGTCAAGCTGAGCAGTTCTTC.

This clone was observed a handful of times. The CDR3 is CASNSGQLNTEAFF. CDR3 sequence (DNA): TGTGCCAGTAACTCGGGACAGTTAAACACTGAAGCTTTCTTT. The gene calls are TRBV19 and TRBJ1-1, with TRBD1 matching 7 bases. The J segment lost 2 bases and the V segment lost 7 bases, leaving 7 bases of the junction unmatched. CDR1 and CDR2 (germline): LNHDA, SQIVND (reference sequence). This CDR3 spans 14 amino acids.

This clone is a singleton in its sample. V gene TRBV10-3 combines with J gene TRBJ1-5; D is ambiguous. The CDR3 loop spans 13 amino acids. The V gene's germline CDR1 is ENHRY and CDR2 SYGVKD. V was pared by 2 bases and J by 8 bases, with 10 bases between. The CDR3 DNA sequence: TGTGCCATCAGTGAGGACGGTTCGGAGCCCCAGCATTTT. This sequence encodes CAISEDGSEPQHF.

The chain joins TRBV7-8 to TRBJ1-3; tentative D call: TRBD1 (5 bases). The V gene lost 2 bases and the J gene lost 0 bases, with 8 bases spanning the gap. This CDR3 has 15 amino acids. CDR1 and CDR2 from the germline V gene are SGHVS and FQNEAQ. CDR3 nucleotide sequence: TGTGCCAGCAGCTTACGGCAGGGCTCTGGAAACACCATATATTTT. Translating gives CASSLRQGSGNTIYF.

V and J are TRBV5-6 and TRBJ1-1; the match to TRBD1 covers 7 bases. The V gene's germline CDR1 is SGHDT and CDR2 YYEEEE. CDR3 size: 14 residues. V trimming: 2 bases; J trimming: 1 base; junction bases outside the gene matches: 2. The CDR3 spells CASSFRGWNTEAFF. The DNA for the CDR3 is TGTGCCAGCAGCTTCAGGGGGTGGAACACTGAAGCTTTCTTT.

The chain carries TRBV4-1 and TRBJ2-7; the D call may be TRBD1 or TRBD2 (5 bases each). There are 15 residues in the CDR3. CDR1 is MGHRA, CDR2 YSYEKL, per germline. Trimming left V 1 base short and J 2 bases short, with 12 bases between. The CDR3 DNA follows: TGCGCCAGCAGCCAAGGGAAAGGGACCCCCTACGAGCAGTACTTC. Amino acid sequence: CASSQGKGTPYEQYF.

The genes are TRBV19 and TRBJ2-1, with 11 bases that match TRBD1. CDR3 length equals 19 residues. CDR1 and CDR2 (germline): LNHDA, SQIVND (reference sequence). With V trimmed by 4 bases and J by 0 bases, 11 bases remained unmatched. The CDR3 region is CASSTDRGRLDGSYNEQFF. CDR3 DNA: TGTGCCAGTAGTACGGACAGGGGGCGCCTTGATGGCTCCTACAATGAGCAGTTCTTC.

This chain uses TRBV19 with TRBJ2-5; D is possibly TRBD2 (5 bases). Trimming stripped 6 bases from V and 1 base from J, with 12 bases between. The CDR3 runs 14 residues. From germline, CDR1 is LNHDA and CDR2 SQIVND (reference sequence). CDR3 sequence: CASRGSGLQETQYF. CDR3 bases: TGTGCCAGTAGAGGGAGCGGCCTCCAAGAGACCCAGTACTTC.

This rearrangement joins TRBV5-1 to TRBJ2-1, with TRBD2 matching 9 bases. CDR1 and CDR2 (germline): SGHRS, YFSETQ. This CDR3 region has 16 residues. J was trimmed by 2 bases and V by 3 bases; bases with no gene match: 6. Here the CDR3 DNA reads TGCGCCAGCAGCTCCGGGAGCGGGAGGACCTACAATGAGCAGTTCTTC. Protein sequence: CASSSGSGRTYNEQFF. Based on the CDR3 plus reference TRBV5-1 and TRBJ2-1, the full variable domain is KAGVTQTPRYLIKTRGQQVTLSCSPISGHRSVSWYQQTPGQGLQFLFEYFSETQRNKGNFPGRFSGRQFSNSRSEMNVSTLELGDSALYLCASSSGSGRTYNEQFFGPGTRLTVL.